This T cell receptor (beta chain) was found in a study of T-cell memory formation after mild COVID-19. Deletions cut 5 bases from V and 4 bases from J, with 17 bases between. The CDR3 is 15 amino acids. Via MiXCR, TCRdb re-called the 5' RACE reads, giving one row per CDR3 protein. The data show almost 250,000 distinct CDR3 sequences, with 15% to 17% seen just once and over 2% held by the top ten. This chain connects TRBV12-3 or TRBV12-4 to TRBJ1-1; D perhaps matches TRBD1 (6 bases). Sequenced sample: PBMCs or a T cell subset sorted from them (not recorded which). This receptor was taken from an adult woman who had mild COVID-19 (a few samples of this study predate the infection). Cell type and time point are not known. The DNA of the CDR3 is TGTGCCAGCAGTCCCGAACAGGGAAGAGGCACTGAAGCTTTCTTT. It specifies CASSPEQGRGTEAFF.